The clone carrying this T cell receptor (beta chain) was picked up one time. Its target is unknown. After removal of 5 bases from V and 3 bases from J, the junction contained 13 bases not matched to a gene. CDR1 and CDR2 (germline): MDHEN, SYDVKM. The CDR3 extends over 17 amino acids. TCRdb's copy holds only in-frame clones and misses some; the assay was immunoSEQ multiplex PCR. The profile covers some 460,000 clones, with 89% appearing a single time and 1.5% to 2% taken by the ten largest. The data are from a study of Ad26.COV2.S vaccination and SARS-CoV-2 variants. Study-level findings and limits: TCR breadth and depth estimates may have understated total T cell responses.

Treatment in this sample: 19 received Ad26.COV2.S at low or high dose, single or two shots; several received placebo; per-sample allocation not given. At day 63 after the first vaccine or placebo injection, samples were drawn. This sequence originates from a person aged 18-60 years who received the Ad26.COV2.S COVID-19 vaccine or a placebo. The chain recombines TRBV28 with TRBJ2-1, with 7 bases matching TRBD2. Here the sequenced sample was peripheral blood, taken in a trial of Ad26.COV2.S vaccine versus placebo. CDR3 residues: CASSRSVAGTNYNEQFF. CDR3 nucleotides: TGTGCCAGCAGTCGGTCGGTGGCCGGGACTAACTACAATGAGCAGTTCTTC. The full variable domain, its missing parts supplied by reference TRBV28 and TRBJ2-1, is DVKVTQSSRYLVKRTGEKVFLECVQDMDHENMFWYRQDPGLGLRLIYFSYDVKMKEKGDIPEGYSVSREKKERFSLILESASTNQTSMYLCASSRSVAGTNYNEQFFGPGTRLTVL.